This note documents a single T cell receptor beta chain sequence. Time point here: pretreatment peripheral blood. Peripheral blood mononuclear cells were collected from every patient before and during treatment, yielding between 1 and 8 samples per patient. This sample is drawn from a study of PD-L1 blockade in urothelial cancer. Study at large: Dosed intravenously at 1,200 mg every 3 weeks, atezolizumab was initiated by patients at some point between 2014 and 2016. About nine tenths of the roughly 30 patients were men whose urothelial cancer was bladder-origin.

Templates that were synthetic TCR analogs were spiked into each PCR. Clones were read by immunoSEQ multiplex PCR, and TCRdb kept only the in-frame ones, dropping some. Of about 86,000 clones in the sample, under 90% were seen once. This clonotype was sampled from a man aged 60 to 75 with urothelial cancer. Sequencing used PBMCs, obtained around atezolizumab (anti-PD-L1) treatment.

The CDR3 loop is CASSSQRDTGGEKLFF. The CDR3 DNA follows: TGTGCCAGCAGCTCCCAGAGGGACACAGGGGGAGAAAAACTGTTTTTT. The gene calls are TRBV7-9 and TRBJ1-4; 8 nucleotides line up with TRBD1. Looked up from germline, CDR1 is SEHNR and CDR2 is FQNEAQ (reference sequence). The CDR3 contains 16 residues. V lost 4 bases to trimming and J lost 8 bases; unmatched junction nucleotides: 12.